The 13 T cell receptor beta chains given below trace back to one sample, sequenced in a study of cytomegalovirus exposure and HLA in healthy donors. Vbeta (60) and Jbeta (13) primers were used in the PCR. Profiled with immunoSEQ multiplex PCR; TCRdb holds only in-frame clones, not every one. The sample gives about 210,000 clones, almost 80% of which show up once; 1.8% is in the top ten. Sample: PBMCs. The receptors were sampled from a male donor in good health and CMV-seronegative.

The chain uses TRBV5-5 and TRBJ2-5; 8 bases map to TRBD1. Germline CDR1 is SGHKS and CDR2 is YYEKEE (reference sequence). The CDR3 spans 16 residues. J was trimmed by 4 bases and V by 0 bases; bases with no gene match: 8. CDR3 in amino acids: CASSLAGRTGLETQYF. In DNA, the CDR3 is TGTGCCAGCAGCTTGGCCGGAAGGACAGGGTTAGAGACCCAGTACTTC. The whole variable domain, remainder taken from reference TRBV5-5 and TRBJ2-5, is DAGVTQSPTHLIKTRGQQVTLRCSPISGHKSVSWYQQVLGQGPQFIFQYYEKEERGRGNFPDRFSARQFPNYSSELNVNALLLGDSALYLCASSLAGRTGLETQYFGPGTRLLVL.

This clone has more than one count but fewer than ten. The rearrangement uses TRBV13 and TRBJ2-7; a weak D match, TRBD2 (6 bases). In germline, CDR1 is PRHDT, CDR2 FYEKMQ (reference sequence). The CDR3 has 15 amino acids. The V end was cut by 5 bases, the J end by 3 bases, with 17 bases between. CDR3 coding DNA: TGTGCCAGCAGCGAACGGAGGGCAAGCATCTACGAGCAGTACTTC. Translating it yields CASSERRASIYEQYF. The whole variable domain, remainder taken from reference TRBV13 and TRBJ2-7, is AAGVIQSPRHLIKEKRETATLKCYPIPRHDTVYWYQQGPGQDPQFLISFYEKMQSDKGSIPDRFSAQQFSDYHSELNMSSLELGDSALYFCASSERRASIYEQYFGPGTRLTVT.

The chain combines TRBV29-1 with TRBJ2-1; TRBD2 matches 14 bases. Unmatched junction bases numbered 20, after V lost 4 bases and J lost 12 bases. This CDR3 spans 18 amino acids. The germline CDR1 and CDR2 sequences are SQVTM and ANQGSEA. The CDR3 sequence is CSVGGRGAPGLAGEGQFF. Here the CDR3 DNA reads TGCAGCGTTGGAGGACGCGGGGCTCCGGGACTAGCGGGAGAGGGGCAGTTCTTC.

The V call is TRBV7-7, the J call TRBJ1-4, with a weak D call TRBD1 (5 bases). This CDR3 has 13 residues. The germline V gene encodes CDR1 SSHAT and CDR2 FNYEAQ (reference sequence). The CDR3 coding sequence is TGTGCTAGCGCGGGACGACGGGGGGAAAAACTGTTTTTT. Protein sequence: CASAGRRGEKLFF.

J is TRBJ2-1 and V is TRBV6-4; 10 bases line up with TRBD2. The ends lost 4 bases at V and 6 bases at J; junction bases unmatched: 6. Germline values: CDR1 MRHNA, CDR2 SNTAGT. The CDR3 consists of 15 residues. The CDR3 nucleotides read TGTGCCAGCAGTGGCCTAGCGGGAGCCCCCAATGAGCAGTTCTTC. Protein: CASSGLAGAPNEQFF.

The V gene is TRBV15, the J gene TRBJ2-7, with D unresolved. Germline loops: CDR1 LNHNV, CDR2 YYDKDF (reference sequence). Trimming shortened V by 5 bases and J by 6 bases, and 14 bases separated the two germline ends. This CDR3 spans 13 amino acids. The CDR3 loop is CATSPLAPGEQYF. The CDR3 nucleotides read TGTGCCACCAGCCCCCTCGCCCCGGGCGAGCAGTACTTC.

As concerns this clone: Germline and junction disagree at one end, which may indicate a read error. The CDR3 nucleotides read TGTGCCAGCAGTACCGGTCAGGGTGGGACCGGGGGGCTGTTTTTT. Its protein is CASSTGQGGTGGLFF. The chain uses TRBV6-5 and TRBJ2-2; weak D call: TRBD2 (6 bases). The CDR3 consists of 15 residues. Germline CDR1 and CDR2: MNHEY and SVGAGI.

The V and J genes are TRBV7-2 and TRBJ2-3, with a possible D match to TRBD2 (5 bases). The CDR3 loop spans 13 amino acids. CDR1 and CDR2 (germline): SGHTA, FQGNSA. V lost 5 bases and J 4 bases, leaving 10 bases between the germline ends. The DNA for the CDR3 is TGTGCCAGCAGCCCGCGGCGGGCAGATACGCAGTATTTT. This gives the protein CASSPRRADTQYF.

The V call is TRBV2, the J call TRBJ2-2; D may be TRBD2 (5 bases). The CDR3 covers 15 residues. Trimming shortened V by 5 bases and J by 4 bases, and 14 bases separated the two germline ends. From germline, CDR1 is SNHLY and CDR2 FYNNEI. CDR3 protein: CASSITPAGTGELFF. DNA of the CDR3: TGTGCCAGCAGTATTACACCCGCGGGCACCGGGGAGCTGTTTTTT.

CDR3 sequence: CASSRRTSGVAGADTQYF. CDR3 in DNA: TGTGCCAGCAGCCGACGGACTAGCGGGGTCGCTGGTGCAGATACGCAGTATTTT. This sequence joins TRBV7-2 and TRBJ2-3, with 12 positions matching TRBD2. Germline values: CDR1 SGHTA, CDR2 FQGNSA. The length of the CDR3 is 18 residues. The ends lost 5 bases at V and 4 bases at J; junction bases unmatched: 13.

The CDR3 loop is CASSAAGTGYGYTF. The CDR3 DNA follows: TGTGCCAGCAGCGCCGCCGGGACAGGGTACGGCTACACCTTC. The chain links TRBV9 to TRBJ1-2; 9 bases map to TRBD1. CDR3 length equals 14 residues. Germline CDR1 is SGDLS and CDR2 is YYNGEE. Trimming removed 3 bases from V and 8 bases from J; junction bases left unmatched: 8.

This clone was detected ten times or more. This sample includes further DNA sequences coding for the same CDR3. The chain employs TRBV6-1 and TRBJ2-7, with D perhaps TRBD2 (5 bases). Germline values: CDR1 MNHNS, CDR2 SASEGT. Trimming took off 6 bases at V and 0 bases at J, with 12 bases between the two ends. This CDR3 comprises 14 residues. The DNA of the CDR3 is TGTGCCAGCAGCCCCCGGGGTAGCTCCTACGAGCAGTACTTC. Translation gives CASSPRGSSYEQYF.

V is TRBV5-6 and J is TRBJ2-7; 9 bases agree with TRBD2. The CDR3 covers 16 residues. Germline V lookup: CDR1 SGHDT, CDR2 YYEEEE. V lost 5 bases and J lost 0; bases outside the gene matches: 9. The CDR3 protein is CASSSASGISSYEQYF. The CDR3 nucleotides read TGTGCCAGCAGTTCGGCTAGCGGGATTAGCTCCTACGAGCAGTACTTC. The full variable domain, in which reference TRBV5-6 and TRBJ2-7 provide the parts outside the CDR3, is DAGVTQSPTHLIKTRGQQVTLRCSPKSGHDTVSWYQQALGQGPQFIFQYYEEEERQRGNFPDRFSGHQFPNYSSELNVNALLLGDSALYLCASSSASGISSYEQYFGPGTRLTVT.